This T cell receptor (beta chain) was sequenced during a study of blood T cells in healthy people across ages. Study information: Through template switching, about one barcoded beta molecule was captured per two T cells, as measured in model experiments.

Study findings and constraints: Nothing was known about donor CMV status, and this possibly confounded expanded clonotype changes. Strong correlation existed between TCR beta diversity and naive T cell percentage.

For this clonotype: The target antigen is unknown.

Primers used in a second PCR of roughly 6 to 12 cycles were a sample-barcoded 5' primer and a J-beta primer mix. In TCRdb, the 5' RACE reads were re-called with MiXCR into one record per CDR3 protein. Found here are around 1.5 million distinct CDR3 sequences, approximately 59% of them singletons; the top ten hold 6.5% to 8%. V gave up 6 bases and J gave up 2 bases; unmatched junction bases: 9. CDR3 size: 16 residues. Germline V gives CDR1 ENHRY, CDR2 SYGVKD. The chain employs TRBV10-3 and TRBJ2-3, with 9 bases identical to TRBD2. This clonotype was obtained from a man between 18 and 35 years old in good health. The sequencing sample was made of blood. The CDR3 is CAIRPQTSGFTDTQYF. The CDR3 bases are TGTGCCATCAGGCCCCAGACTAGCGGATTCACAGATACGCAGTATTTT.